A single sample gave rise to the 7 T cell receptor beta chains below, sequenced in a study of blood T cell repertoires in COVID-19. Method: immunoSEQ multiplex PCR; TCRdb's copy keeps in-frame clones and lacks some. The repertoire holds approximately 28,000 clones, roughly 87% seen once, with roughly 5.4% in the top ten. The specimen sequenced was peripheral blood. The receptors shown here come from a man aged 55 to 70 with active COVID-19.

The rearrangement links TRBV11-2 to TRBJ1-5; perhaps TRBD1 as D (6 bases). This CDR3 has 14 amino acids. Germline assignment: CDR1 SGHAT and CDR2 FQNNGV. Trimming cost V 4 bases and J 4 bases, with 11 bases left between them. CDR3 loop: CASSYLQGNQPQHF. The CDR3 DNA reads TGTGCCAGCAGCTATCTTCAGGGGAATCAGCCCCAGCATTTT. Based on the CDR3 plus reference TRBV11-2 and TRBJ1-5, the full variable domain is EAGVAQSPRYKIIEKRQSVAFWCNPISGHATLYWYQQILGQGPKLLIQFQNNGVVDDSQLPKDRFSAERLKGVDSTLKIQPAKLEDSAVYLCASSYLQGNQPQHFGDGTRLSIL.

This rearrangement joins TRBV6-5 to TRBJ2-5; 8 positions match TRBD1. V shed 5 bases and J 5 bases; nucleotides not matched to a gene: 7. The CDR3 has 14 amino acids. Germline CDR1 is MNHEY and CDR2 is SVGAGI. In DNA form, the CDR3 reads TGTGCCAGCAGTAGGGACAGGTTTCGCGAGACCCAGTACTTC. Translation: CASSRDRFRETQYF.

V and J are TRBV9 and TRBJ1-3, with a tentative D call TRBD1 (6 bases). There are 15 residues in the CDR3. Germline V gene sequence: CDR1 SGDLS, CDR2 YYNGEE. With 4 bases removed from V and 8 bases from J, the gap between germline ends came to 19 bases. The CDR3 spells CASSSTGTKGYTIYF. CDR3 coding DNA: TGTGCCAGCAGCTCCACCGGGACAAAGGGCTACACCATATATTTT.

This clone was counted once. The chain joins TRBV6-2 or TRBV6-3 to TRBJ2-1; 7 positions agree with TRBD2. There are 17 residues in the CDR3. Germline V CDR1 and CDR2: MNHEY, SVGEGT. V dropped 0 bases and J dropped 4; count of bases not matched to a gene: 9. The CDR3 DNA sequence: TGTGCCAGCAGTTACTCCCCCCCCGGGGGGATATACAATGAGCAGTTCTTC. This sequence encodes CASSYSPPGGIYNEQFF.

A few counts support this clone. The chain combines TRBV28 with TRBJ2-5; D may be TRBD2 (6 bases). Germline V gene data show CDR1 as MDHEN and CDR2 as SYDVKM. The CDR3 has 14 amino acids. The ends were cut back, 4 bases at V and 3 bases at J, with 12 bases in the middle. CDR3 region: CASSSLGLEETQYF. As DNA, the CDR3 is TGTGCCAGCAGTTCACTGGGACTGGAAGAGACCCAGTACTTC.

The gene calls are TRBV11-2 and TRBJ2-7; possible D gene TRBD2, 7 bases. V lost 5 bases to trimming and J lost 6 bases, with 14 bases between them. CDR3 size: 13 residues. CDR1 SGHAT and CDR2 FQNNGV come from the germline V gene. The CDR3 DNA reads as TGTGCCAGCAGCCTCAGGGGAGGGGCCGAGCAGTACTTC. Amino acid sequence: CASSLRGGAEQYF. Full variable domain (missing parts from reference TRBV11-2 and TRBJ2-7): EAGVAQSPRYKIIEKRQSVAFWCNPISGHATLYWYQQILGQGPKLLIQFQNNGVVDDSQLPKDRFSAERLKGVDSTLKIQPAKLEDSAVYLCASSLRGGAEQYFGPGTRLTVT.

This clone occurred a few times. The chain combines TRBV6-6 with TRBJ1-2; weak D call: TRBD1 (6 bases). V was pared by 2 bases and J by 8 bases, with 15 bases between. The CDR3 loop spans 14 amino acids. Per the germline V gene, CDR1 is MNHNY and CDR2 is SVGAGI (reference sequence). The CDR3 DNA reads TGTGCCAGCAGTTACGGAGACAGGCCCAGGGGCTACACCTTC. It translates to CASSYGDRPRGYTF.